The rows below give T cell receptor beta chains drawn from one sample of a study of blood T cells in healthy people across ages. Each CDR3 protein is one row after TCRdb ran MiXCR on the 5' RACE reads. This table holds around 520,000 distinct CDR3 sequences, about 28% found once. These data were also reused for a study on T cells of mothers and their children.

Sample: blood. Source of these receptors: a boy younger than 10 in good health. CDR3s include the opening cysteine and the closing phenylalanine or tryptophan. The order of the fields is V gene, J gene, D gene, clone size, CDR3 DNA, CDR3 protein. The D gene is left open where the match is weak. Not all rows give a size; the values are once, few, many and, for expanded clones, a class.

TRBV4-3	TRBJ2-2	-	few	TGCGCCAGCAGCCAAGAATTAGCGGATTCGAACACCGGGGAGCTGTTTTTT	CASSQELADSNTGELFF
TRBV29-1	TRBJ2-5	-	-	TGCAGCGTTGCTTGGCCAGCCCAAGAGACCCAGTACTTC	CSVAWPAQETQYF
TRBV7-2	TRBJ2-6	-	-	TGTGCCAGCAGCTTAGGGACTGGGGCCAACGTCCTGACTTTC	CASSLGTGANVLTF
TRBV3-1	TRBJ2-7	-	-	TGTGCCAGCAGTCCAATACCAGGCTCCTACGAGCAGTACTTC	CASSPIPGSYEQYF
TRBV7-2	TRBJ2-1	-	few	TGTGCCAGCAGCTTAGGCGGGGATTGGAATGAGCAGTTCTTC	CASSLGGDWNEQFF
TRBV5-4	TRBJ2-6	-	-	TGTGCCAGCAGCTTGGGGTATAGCTCTGGGGCCAACGTCCTGACTTTC	CASSLGYSSGANVLTF
TRBV18	TRBJ2-1	-	few	TGTGCCAGCTCACCATTTGGAGGAGTCTCCTACAATGAGCAGTTCTTC	CASSPFGGVSYNEQFF
TRBV2	TRBJ1-2	-	few	TGTGCCAGCAGTGTTAAAGCCAACTATGGCTACACCTTC	CASSVKANYGYTF
TRBV29-1	TRBJ1-2	-	-	TGCAGCGTTGAACTAAGGGACGGAGCCTATGGCTACACCTTC	CSVELRDGAYGYTF
TRBV7-9	TRBJ2-5	-	few	TGTGCCAGCAGCTGGGGGGCTAGCGAGACCCAGTACTTC	CASSWGASETQYF
TRBV19	TRBJ1-2	-	few	TGTGCCAGTAGTATCTCCGACAGCCTATATGGCTACACCTTC	CASSISDSLYGYTF
TRBV10-2	TRBJ2-5	-	-	TGCGCCAGCAGTGTACCGGGGACCCAGTACTTC	CASSVPGTQYF
TRBV20-1	TRBJ2-5	TRBD2	many	TGCAGGGCACTAGCGGGGGGCCGCCAAGAGACCCAGTACTTC	CRALAGGRQETQYF
TRBV10-3	TRBJ2-4	TRBD1	few	TGTGCCATCAGTGAGGGACAGGGGAGCAAAAACATTCAGTACTTC	CAISEGQGSKNIQYF
TRBV4-3	TRBJ2-5	-	-	TGCGCCAGCAGCCAAGGTCGGATGAATTCTAACCAAGAGACCCAGTACTTC	CASSQGRMNSNQETQYF
TRBV3-1	TRBJ1-5	-	-	TGTGCCAGCAGCCAAGATCTGGGTAACCAGCCCCAGCATTTT	CASSQDLGNQPQHF